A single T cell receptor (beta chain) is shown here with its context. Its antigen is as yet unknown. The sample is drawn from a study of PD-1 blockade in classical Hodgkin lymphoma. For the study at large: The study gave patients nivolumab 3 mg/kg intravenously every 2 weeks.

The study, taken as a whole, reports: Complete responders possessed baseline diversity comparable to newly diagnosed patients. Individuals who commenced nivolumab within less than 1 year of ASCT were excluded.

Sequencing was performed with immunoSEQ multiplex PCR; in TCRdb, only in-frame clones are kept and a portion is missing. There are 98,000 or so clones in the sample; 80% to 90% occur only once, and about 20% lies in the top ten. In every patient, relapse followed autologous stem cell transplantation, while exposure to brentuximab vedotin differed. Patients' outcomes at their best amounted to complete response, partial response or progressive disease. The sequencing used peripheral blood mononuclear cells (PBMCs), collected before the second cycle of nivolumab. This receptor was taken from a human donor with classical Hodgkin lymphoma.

CDR3 residues: CAWSTRTGKAFF. The CDR3 bases are TGTGCCTGGAGTACCAGGACAGGGAAAGCTTTCTTT. The V call is TRBV30, the J call TRBJ1-1; TRBD1 agrees at 8 bases. CDR1 and CDR2 from the germline V gene are GTSNPN and SVGIG (reference sequence). Unmatched junction bases numbered 5, after V lost 2 bases and J lost 9 bases. The CDR3 has 12 residues. The whole variable domain, filled in from reference TRBV30 and TRBJ1-1, reads SQTIHQWPATLVQPVGSPLSLECTVEGTSNPNLYWYRQAAGRGLQLLFYSVGIGQISSEVPQNLSASRPQDRQFILSSKKLLLSDSGFYLCAWSTRTGKAFFGQGTRLTVV.